This record looks at one T cell receptor (beta chain) sequence and its context. Its antigen remains unidentified. These data are taken from a study of cytomegalovirus exposure and HLA in healthy donors. Study-wide points: The productive fraction for most TCR beta V segments was about 87% or about 30% in an earlier analysis. A few chains tied to CMV proved CMV antigen-specific in vitro. Among TCR sequences, most were rare, though some public TCRs appeared in many donors.

This PCR relied on a set of 60 Vbeta primers and 13 Jbeta primers. How the authors handled the data: A later analysis tallied about 80 million unique TCR beta chains, some 12 million of them shared. TCRdb's copy holds only in-frame clones and misses some; the assay was immunoSEQ multiplex PCR. The V and J calls and the clone size are those of that table, but D and trimming were determined from the DNA. The sample includes 200,000 or so clones, over 80% of them seen just once. Germline assignment: CDR1 SGHTS and CDR2 YDEGEE. This CDR3 is 16 amino acids long. V dropped 4 bases and J dropped 0; count of bases not matched to a gene: 0.

The sample taken for sequencing was PBMCs. The source is a man aged 25 to 40 in good health and CMV-seronegative. V is TRBV5-8 and J is TRBJ2-2; 13 positions agree with TRBD2. CDR3 nucleotides: TGTGCCAGCAGCGGGACTAGCGGGGCGAACACCGGGGAGCTGTTTTTT. Protein product: CASSGTSGANTGELFF.